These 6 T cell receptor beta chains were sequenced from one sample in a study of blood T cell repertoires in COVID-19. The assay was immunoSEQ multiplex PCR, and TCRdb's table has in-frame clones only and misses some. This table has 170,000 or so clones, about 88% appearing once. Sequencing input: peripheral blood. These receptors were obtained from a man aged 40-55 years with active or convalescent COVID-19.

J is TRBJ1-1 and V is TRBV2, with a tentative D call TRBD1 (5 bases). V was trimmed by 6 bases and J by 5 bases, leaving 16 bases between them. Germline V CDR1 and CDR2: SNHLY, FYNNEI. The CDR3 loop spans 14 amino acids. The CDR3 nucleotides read TGTGCCAGCAGCGATAGGGGTGTGGGAACTGAAGCTTTCTTT. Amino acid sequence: CASSDRGVGTEAFF. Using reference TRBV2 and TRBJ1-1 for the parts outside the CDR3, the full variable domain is EPEVTQTPSHQVTQMGQEVILRCVPISNHLYFYWYRQILGQKVEFLVSFYNNEISEKSEIFDDQFSVERPDGSNFTLKIRSTKLEDSAMYFCASSDRGVGTEAFFGQGTRLTVV.

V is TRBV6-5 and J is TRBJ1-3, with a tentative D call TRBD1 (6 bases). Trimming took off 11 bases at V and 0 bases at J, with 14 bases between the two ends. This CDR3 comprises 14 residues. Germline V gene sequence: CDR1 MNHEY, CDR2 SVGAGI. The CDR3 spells CAWGRGISGNTIYF. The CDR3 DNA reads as TGTGCCTGGGGGCGGGGGATCTCTGGAAACACCATATATTTT.

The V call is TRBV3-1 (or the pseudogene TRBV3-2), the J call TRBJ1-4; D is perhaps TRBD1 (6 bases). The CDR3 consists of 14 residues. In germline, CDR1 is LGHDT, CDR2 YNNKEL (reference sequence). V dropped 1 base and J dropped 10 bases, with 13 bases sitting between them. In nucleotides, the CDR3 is TGTGCCAGCAGCCAAGGTCAGGGGTTGGGAAAACTGTTTTTT. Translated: CASSQGQGLGKLFF.

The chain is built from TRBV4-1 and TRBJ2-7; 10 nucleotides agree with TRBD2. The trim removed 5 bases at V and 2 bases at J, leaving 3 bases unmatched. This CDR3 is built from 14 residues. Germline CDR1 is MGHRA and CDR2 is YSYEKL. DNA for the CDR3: TGCGCCAGCAGCGTAAGCGGGGGGGCCTACGAGCAGTACTTC. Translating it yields CASSVSGGAYEQYF.

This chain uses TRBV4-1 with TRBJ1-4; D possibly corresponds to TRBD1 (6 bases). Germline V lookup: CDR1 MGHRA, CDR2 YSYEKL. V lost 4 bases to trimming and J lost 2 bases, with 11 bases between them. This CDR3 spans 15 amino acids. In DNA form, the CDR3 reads TGCGCCAGCAGCCTTGCACAGGGTACTAATGAAAAACTGTTTTTT. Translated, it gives CASSLAQGTNEKLFF.

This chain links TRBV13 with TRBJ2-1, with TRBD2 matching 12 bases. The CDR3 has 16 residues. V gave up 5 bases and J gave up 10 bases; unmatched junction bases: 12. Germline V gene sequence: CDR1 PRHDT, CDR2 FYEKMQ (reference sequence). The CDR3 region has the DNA TGTGCCAGCAGCACTCCGACTAGCGGGGGAGAGAGGGAGCAGTTCTTC. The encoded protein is CASSTPTSGGEREQFF. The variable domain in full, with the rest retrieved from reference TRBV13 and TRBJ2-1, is AAGVIQSPRHLIKEKRETATLKCYPIPRHDTVYWYQQGPGQDPQFLISFYEKMQSDKGSIPDRFSAQQFSDYHSELNMSSLELGDSALYFCASSTPTSGGEREQFFGPGTRLTVL.